Reported below is one T cell receptor beta chain. The antigen is undetermined. The sample originates from a study of response to subunit inactivated influenza vaccine. Study-wide findings and caveats: Authors suggested each seasonal flu vaccination may recruit only limited numbers of new T cells.

MiXCR, run by TCRdb on the RT-PCR reads, gives a single entry per CDR3 protein. Of 500,000 to 550,000 distinct CDR3 sequences listed, approximately 7.8% were seen once; the top ten hold about 12%. The length of the CDR3 is 15 residues. In germline, CDR1 is SGHAT, CDR2 FQNNGV. The ends were cut back, 5 bases at V and 2 bases at J, with 13 bases in the middle. The V gene is TRBV11-2, the J gene TRBJ2-1; D is uncertain. The sequencing used PBMCs from blood, collected around 25 months after vaccination. This TCR was sampled from a man between 45 and 75 years old who received an inactivated influenza vaccine. Written as DNA, the CDR3 is TGTGCCAGCAGCCTCGGCCAGAGGACCTACAATGAGCAGTTCTTC. Its translation: CASSLGQRTYNEQFF. The whole variable domain, remainder taken from reference TRBV11-2 and TRBJ2-1, is EAGVAQSPRYKIIEKRQSVAFWCNPISGHATLYWYQQILGQGPKLLIQFQNNGVVDDSQLPKDRFSAERLKGVDSTLKIQPAKLEDSAVYLCASSLGQRTYNEQFFGPGTRLTVL.